This note documents a single T cell receptor (beta chain) sequence. This sample is part of a study of response to subunit inactivated influenza vaccine. The V and J ends lost 6 bases and 3 bases, in that order; junction bases with no gene match: 5. The CDR3 covers 13 residues. TCRdb analysed the RT-PCR reads with MiXCR anew, one entry per CDR3 protein. There are approximately 500,000 distinct CDR3 sequences in the sample; around 21% occur only once, and about 3% lies in the top ten. This sample also appeared in a second study, on T cells expressing NK-cell markers. That report notes: TCR beta cDNA was generated via 5'RACE template switching incorporating UMIs. Seven of eight sequenced donors tested HCMV-seropositive; one tested seronegative. More than 5 donors carried dominant NKG2C+ clonotypes that made up about 1.0-7.5% of their CD8+ T cells. HCMV specificity of the expanded NKG2C+ T cell clones was not established.

The chain carries TRBV12-3 or TRBV12-4 and TRBJ2-7; 7 bases map to TRBD1. The origin of this receptor is a man aged 50-59 years who received an inactivated influenza vaccine. Source: CD4+ T cells sorted from PBMCs, taken 12 days after vaccination. The CDR3 region has the DNA TGTGCCAGCAGCATGAACAGGGGCTACGAGCAGTACTTC. It is translated as CASSMNRGYEQYF.